A single sample gave rise to the 24 T cell receptor beta chains below, sequenced in a study of blood T cell repertoires in COVID-19. Only in-frame clones appear in the TCRdb table, and some are missing; sequencing was by immunoSEQ multiplex PCR. Seen here are about 35,000 clones, roughly 78% observed once, and the top ten hold 40% to 50%. The sample taken for sequencing was peripheral blood. The origin of the receptors is an elderly man with active or convalescent COVID-19.

This clone was detected only a few times. This chain joins TRBV7-3 and TRBJ1-2; no clear D gene. Trimming left V 1 base short and J 3 bases short, with 6 bases between. This CDR3 has 13 residues. Germline V gives CDR1 SGHTA, CDR2 FQGTGA. CDR3 protein: CASSLIGDYGYTF. Here the CDR3 DNA reads TGTGCCAGCAGCTTAATCGGGGACTATGGCTACACCTTC.

The gene calls are TRBV11-3 and TRBJ2-7; TRBD2 matches at 7 bases. CDR3 length: 14 residues. Germline values: CDR1 SGHNT, CDR2 YENEEA. V lost 3 bases to trimming and J lost 6 bases; unmatched junction nucleotides: 8. The CDR3 DNA is TGTGCCAGCAGCTTGAGGCGGGCGGGGGTCGAGCAGTACTTC. Its translation: CASSLRRAGVEQYF.

The V gene is TRBV10-3, the J gene TRBJ2-3; D not certain. Germline loops: CDR1 ENHRY, CDR2 SYGVKD. The CDR3 spans 13 residues. Deletions cut 0 bases from V and 8 bases from J, with 9 bases between. CDR3 nucleotides: TGTGCCATCAGTGAGTCGGTTATCGGTACGCAGTATTTT. The encoded protein is CAISESVIGTQYF.

This clone turned up a few times. This chain uses TRBV5-5 with TRBJ1-1; D uncertain. The CDR3 totals 11 residues. Germline-derived CDR1 and CDR2 are SGHKS and YYEKEE (reference sequence). The V and J ends lost 4 bases and 10 bases respectively, with 11 bases between them. CDR3 amino acids: CASSDRVRAFF. The CDR3 DNA follows: TGTGCCAGCAGCGACCGGGTGAGAGCTTTCTTT.

This clone was recorded once. The chain uses TRBV14 and TRBJ2-1; 9 bases map to TRBD1. The V gene's germline CDR1 is SGHDN and CDR2 FVKESK. The CDR3 is 16 residues long. With 4 bases clipped from V and 10 bases from J, the junction kept 14 bases outside the gene matches. CDR3 sequence reads: CASSRPGQGIVEEQFF. The CDR3 nucleotides read TGTGCCAGCAGCCGGCCGGGACAGGGTATTGTAGAGGAGCAGTTCTTC.

The chain links TRBV5-4 to TRBJ1-2, with 7 bases aligning to TRBD1. This CDR3 spans 15 amino acids. Germline assignment: CDR1 SGHNT and CDR2 YYREEE (reference sequence). Trimming removed 5 bases from V and 8 bases from J; junction bases left unmatched: 15. The CDR3 DNA reads TGTGCCAGCAGACTTGGGCAGGGGGGTTTTCGGGGCTACACCTTC. Its translation: CASRLGQGGFRGYTF.

This clone was seen a few times. The rearrangement uses TRBV5-1 and TRBJ2-1, with 8 bases that match TRBD1. V dropped 0 bases and J dropped 1; count of bases not matched to a gene: 0. CDR3 length: 15 amino acids. Per germline, CDR1 SGHRS and CDR2 YFSETQ. The CDR3 DNA reads TGCGCCAGCAGCTTGGGGACAGGGTCCTACAATGAGCAGTTCTTC. Protein sequence: CASSLGTGSYNEQFF.

Only one count was recorded for this clone. CDR3 amino acids: CSVQKGQGGEKLFF. Written as DNA, the CDR3 is TGCAGCGTCCAAAAGGGCCAGGGAGGTGAAAAACTGTTTTTT. V and J are TRBV29-1 and TRBJ1-4; D is possibly TRBD1 (5 bases). Between the trimmed V and J ends, which lost 6 bases and 7 bases, there was a span of 18 bases. CDR1 is SQVTM and CDR2 is ANQGSEA in the germline V gene. There are 14 residues in the CDR3.

V and J are TRBV30 and TRBJ1-1; 11 positions agree with TRBD1. The CDR3 sequence is 13 residues long. Germline V gives CDR1 GTSNPN, CDR2 SVGIG (reference sequence). V gave up 5 bases and J gave up 4 bases; unmatched junction bases: 3. The CDR3 bases are TGTGCCTGGTCCGGGACAGGGGGCACTGAAGCTTTCTTT. It translates to CAWSGTGGTEAFF.

The V and J genes are TRBV27 and TRBJ2-7, with 8 nucleotides matching TRBD1. CDR1 is MNHEY and CDR2 is SMNVEV in the germline V gene (reference sequence). The CDR3 loop spans 13 amino acids. V trimming: 5 bases; J trimming: 2 bases; junction bases outside the gene matches: 2. The CDR3 DNA reads as TGTGCCAGCAGTCAACAGGGGGCCTACGAGCAGTACTTC. This gives the protein CASSQQGAYEQYF.

The chain employs TRBV10-3 and TRBJ2-3; TRBD2 agrees at 8 bases. This CDR3 region has 15 residues. The trim removed 6 bases at V and 0 bases at J, leaving 5 bases unmatched. The germline V gene has CDR1 ENHRY and CDR2 SYGVKD. CDR3 coding DNA: TGTGCCATCAGACCTACTAGCGGCAGCACAGATACGCAGTATTTT. Protein sequence: CAIRPTSGSTDTQYF.

This clone was counted a few times. The V call is TRBV25-1, the J call TRBJ2-7, with TRBD2 as a possible D gene (6 bases). Germline V gives CDR1 MGHDK, CDR2 SYGVNS. The V end lost 5 bases, the J end lost 2 bases, and 7 bases lay between the germline ends. This CDR3 is 12 amino acids long. CDR3 in DNA: TGTGCCAGCAGTCGGGGGACCTACGAGCAGTACTTC. Translated: CASSRGTYEQYF.

In this sample, this clone turned up once. V and J are TRBV19 and TRBJ2-7; TRBD1 agrees at 9 bases. This CDR3 has 14 residues. V trimming: 4 bases; J trimming: 5 bases; junction bases outside the gene matches: 6. Germline assignment: CDR1 LNHDA and CDR2 SQIVND (reference sequence). The CDR3 sequence: CASSTGQGTDEQYF. CDR3 DNA sequence: TGTGCCAGTAGTACGGGACAGGGTACCGACGAGCAGTACTTC.

The chain links TRBV5-1 to TRBJ1-2; the D gene is possibly TRBD1 (6 bases). Germline CDR1 is SGHRS and CDR2 is YFSETQ. The CDR3 runs to 14 residues. V lost 3 bases to trimming and J lost 6 bases, with 15 bases between them. This CDR3 is CASSSTTGSDGYTF. The CDR3, as DNA: TGCGCCAGCAGCTCTACTACAGGGTCGGATGGCTACACCTTC. Using reference TRBV5-1 and TRBJ1-2 for the parts outside the CDR3, the full variable domain is KAGVTQTPRYLIKTRGQQVTLSCSPISGHRSVSWYQQTPGQGLQFLFEYFSETQRNKGNFPGRFSGRQFSNSRSEMNVSTLELGDSALYLCASSSTTGSDGYTFGSGTRLTVV.

This rearrangement joins TRBV9 to TRBJ2-5, with D possibly being TRBD2 (6 bases). CDR1 is SGDLS, CDR2 YYNGEE, per germline. V dropped 3 bases and J dropped 4 bases, with 19 bases sitting between them. This CDR3 has 16 amino acids. CDR3 residues: CASSARGGGVLETQYF. The DNA of the CDR3 is TGTGCCAGCAGCGCGAGGGGTGGAGGGGTATTAGAGACCCAGTACTTC.

This sequence joins TRBV9 and TRBJ2-2; tentative D call: TRBD1 (5 bases). This CDR3 is 14 amino acids long. The germline CDR1 and CDR2 sequences are SGDLS and YYNGEE. With 2 bases removed from V and 2 bases from J, the gap between germline ends came to 7 bases. Here the CDR3 DNA reads TGTGCCAGCAGCGTCAGGGCAAACACCGGGGAGCTGTTTTTT. Protein: CASSVRANTGELFF.

The chain uses TRBV20-1 and TRBJ1-2; D is unresolved. Germline V gene sequence: CDR1 DFQATT, CDR2 SNEGSKA (reference sequence). Between the trimmed V and J ends, which lost 3 bases and 3 bases, there was a span of 8 bases. This CDR3 is built from 12 residues. This chain's CDR3 is CSASVRDYGYTF. The DNA of the CDR3 is TGCAGTGCTAGTGTACGGGACTATGGCTACACCTTC.

The chain is built from TRBV19 and TRBJ1-6, with D possibly matching TRBD1 (5 bases). CDR1 LNHDA and CDR2 SQIVND come from the germline V gene (reference sequence). CDR3 length equals 15 residues. V lost 3 bases and J lost 8, with 14 bases in between. This CDR3 reads CASSIGQGRDSPLHF. The CDR3 bases are TGTGCCAGTAGTATTGGGCAGGGCAGGGATTCACCCCTCCACTTT.

The gene calls are TRBV29-1 and TRBJ2-7; tentatively, D is TRBD2 (6 bases). Germline CDR1 is SQVTM and CDR2 is ANQGSEA. The CDR3 is 13 residues long. V shed 5 bases and J shed 3 bases, with 14 bases lying between them. CDR3 sequence (DNA): TGCAGCGTTTCCCCTAGCGAAAACTACGAGCAGTACTTC. It translates to CSVSPSENYEQYF.

The chain recombines TRBV5-1 with TRBJ2-3; 12 nucleotides agree with TRBD2. The CDR3 runs to 16 residues. Per germline, CDR1 SGHRS and CDR2 YFSETQ. V was clipped by 4 bases and J by 0 bases; unmatched bases: 3. CDR3 sequence reads: CASSLGLAGSTDTQYF. In DNA form, the CDR3 reads TGCGCCAGCAGCCTGGGACTAGCGGGTAGCACAGATACGCAGTATTTT.

This clone was detected a few times. The CDR3 sequence is CASSFTSGRDNEQFF. DNA for the CDR3: TGCGCCAGCAGCTTTACTAGCGGGAGGGACAATGAGCAGTTCTTC. V is TRBV5-1 and J is TRBJ2-1; TRBD2 matches 13 bases. The CDR3 has 15 amino acids. The germline CDR1 and CDR2 sequences are SGHRS and YFSETQ. The V and J ends lost 2 bases and 5 bases, in that order; junction bases with no gene match: 1.

This chain connects TRBV6-5 to TRBJ2-3, with D perhaps TRBD2 (5 bases). The ends were cut back, 6 bases at V and 2 bases at J, with 15 bases in the middle. The CDR3 totals 15 residues. CDR1 and CDR2 from the germline V gene are MNHEY and SVGAGI. CDR3 sequence reads: CASRRLSSATDTQYF. In DNA form, the CDR3 reads TGTGCCAGCAGGCGTCTTAGTAGCGCCACAGATACGCAGTATTTT.

V and J are TRBV4-1 and TRBJ2-3, with D possibly being TRBD2 (6 bases). V lost 3 bases to trimming and J lost 3 bases, with 13 bases between them. The germline CDR1 and CDR2 sequences are MGHRA and YSYEKL. This CDR3 has 15 residues. The CDR3 DNA follows: TGCGCCAGCAGCCAGGCGGGACCCTCAACAGATACGCAGTATTTT. This codes for CASSQAGPSTDTQYF.

V and J are TRBV19 and TRBJ1-2; a possible D gene is TRBD1 (5 bases). V was clipped by 1 base and J by 5 bases, with 5 bases between them. The germline V gene encodes CDR1 LNHDA and CDR2 SQIVND (reference sequence). The CDR3 is made up of 12 amino acids. CDR3 sequence reads: CASSIGQYGYTF. The CDR3 DNA reads TGTGCCAGTAGTATAGGACAGTATGGCTACACCTTC.